Detailed here is one T cell receptor (beta chain). The data originate from a study of blood T cell repertoires in COVID-19. J lost 10 bases, V lost 0 bases, and 7 bases had no gene match. Germline-derived CDR1 and CDR2 are LGHNA and YNFKEQ. The CDR3 sequence is 14 residues long. Sequenced by immunoSEQ multiplex PCR; TCRdb stores in-frame clones only, minus some. The top ten hold roughly 2.5% of the sample, which has over 200,000 clones, more than 70% seen once. The TCR was taken from a woman in her forties or fifties with acute or convalescent COVID-19. This rearrangement joins TRBV4-2 to TRBJ1-1, with 8 bases fitting TRBD1. The sample consisted of peripheral blood. DNA of the CDR3: TGTGCCAGCAGCCAAGATCAGACAGGGGAAGGAGCTTTCTTT. It encodes CASSQDQTGEGAFF.